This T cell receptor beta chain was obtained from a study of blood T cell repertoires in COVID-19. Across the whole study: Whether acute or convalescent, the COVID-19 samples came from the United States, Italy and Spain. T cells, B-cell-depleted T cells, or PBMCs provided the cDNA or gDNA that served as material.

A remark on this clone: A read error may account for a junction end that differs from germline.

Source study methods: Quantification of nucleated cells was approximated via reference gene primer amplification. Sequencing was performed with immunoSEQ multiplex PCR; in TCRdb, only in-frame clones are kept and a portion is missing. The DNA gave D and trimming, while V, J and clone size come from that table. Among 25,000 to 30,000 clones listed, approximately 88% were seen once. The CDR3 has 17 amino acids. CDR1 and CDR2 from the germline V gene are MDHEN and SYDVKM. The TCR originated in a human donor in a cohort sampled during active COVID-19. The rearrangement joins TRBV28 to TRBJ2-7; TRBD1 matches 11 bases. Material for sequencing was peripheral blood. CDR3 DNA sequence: TGTGCCAGCAGTTTATACCCAAGGACAGGGGGCTCCAACGAGCAGTACTTC. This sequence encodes CASSLYPRTGGSNEQYF.